The clone carrying this T cell receptor (beta chain) was recorded many times. Trimming removed 1 base from V and 5 bases from J, with 11 bases in between. Looked up from germline, CDR1 is KGHSH and CDR2 is LQKENI. This CDR3 contains 15 residues. The data belong to a study of neurological immune-mediated disorders. TCRdb fed the 5' RACE reads into MiXCR, producing one record per CDR3 protein. The table includes tens of thousands of distinct CDR3 sequences, about 9.4% detected once. This chain joins TRBV18 and TRBJ2-2; D may be TRBD2 (6 bases). The TCR originated in a middle-aged man in good health. Sequencing used PBMCs. CDR3 in DNA: TGTGCCAGCTCACCACGCGGCGGGGAGACCGGGGAGCTGTTTTTT. The encoded protein is CASSPRGGETGELFF.